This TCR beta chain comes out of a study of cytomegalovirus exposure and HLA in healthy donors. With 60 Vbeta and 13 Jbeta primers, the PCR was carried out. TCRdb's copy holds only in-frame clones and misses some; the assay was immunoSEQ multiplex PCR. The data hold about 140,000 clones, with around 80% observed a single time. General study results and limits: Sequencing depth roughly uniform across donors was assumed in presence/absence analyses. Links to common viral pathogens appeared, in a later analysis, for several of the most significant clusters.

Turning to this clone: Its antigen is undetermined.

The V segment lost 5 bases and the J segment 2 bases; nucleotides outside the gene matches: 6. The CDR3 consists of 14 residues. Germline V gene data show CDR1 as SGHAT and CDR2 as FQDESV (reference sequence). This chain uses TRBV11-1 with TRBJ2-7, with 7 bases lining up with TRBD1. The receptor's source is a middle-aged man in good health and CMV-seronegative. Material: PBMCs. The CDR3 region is CASSPRGTAYEQYF. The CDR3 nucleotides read TGTGCCAGCAGCCCTCGTGGGACAGCCTACGAGCAGTACTTC.